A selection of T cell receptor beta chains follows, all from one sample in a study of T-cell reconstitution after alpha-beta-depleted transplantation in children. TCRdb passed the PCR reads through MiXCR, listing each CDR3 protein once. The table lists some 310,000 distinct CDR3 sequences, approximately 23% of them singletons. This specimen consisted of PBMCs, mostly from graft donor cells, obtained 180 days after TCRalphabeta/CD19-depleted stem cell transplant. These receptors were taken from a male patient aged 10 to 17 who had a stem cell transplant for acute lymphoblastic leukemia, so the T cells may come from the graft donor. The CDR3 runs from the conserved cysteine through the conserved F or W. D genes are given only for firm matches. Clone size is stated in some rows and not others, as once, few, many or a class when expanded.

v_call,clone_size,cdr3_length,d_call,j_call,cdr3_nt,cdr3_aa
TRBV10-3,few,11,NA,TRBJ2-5,TGTGCCTCCAGCCCGGCTGAGACCCAGTACTTC,CASSPAETQYF
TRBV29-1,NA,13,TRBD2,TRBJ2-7,TGCAGCGTGAGCGGGATCATCTCCTACGAGCAGTACTTC,CSVSGIISYEQYF
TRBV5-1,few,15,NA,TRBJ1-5,TGCGCCAGCAGCTTGGGGGGGAACGGGAATCAGCCCCAGCATTTT,CASSLGGNGNQPQHF
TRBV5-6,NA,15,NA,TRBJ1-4,TGTGCCAGCAGCTTGGCCGAGGTGGCAAATGAAAAACTGTTTTTT,CASSLAEVANEKLFF
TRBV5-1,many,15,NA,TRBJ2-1,TGCGCCAGCAGCGTTCCCCGGACTAAATACAATGAGCAGTTCTTC,CASSVPRTKYNEQFF
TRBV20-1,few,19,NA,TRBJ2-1,TGCAGTGCTAGAGATCTCCGCATCTTCTTCCCGACCCCCTACAATGAGCAGTTCTTC,CSARDLRIFFPTPYNEQFF
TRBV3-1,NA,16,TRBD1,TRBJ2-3,TGTGCCAGCAGGGGAAACGCACGGACAGGGTTAGATACGCAGTATTTT,CASRGNARTGLDTQYF
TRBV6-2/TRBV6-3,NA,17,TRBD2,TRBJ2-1,TGTGCCAGCAGTTACTCTGAGCGGGAGAAATCCTACAATGAGCAGTTCTTC,CASSYSEREKSYNEQFF
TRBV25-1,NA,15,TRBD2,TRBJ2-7,TGTGCCAGCAGTGAAGAGGAGCGGGATTACTACGAGCAGTACTTC,CASSEEERDYYEQYF
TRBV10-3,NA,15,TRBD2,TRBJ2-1,TGTGCCAGCGCGAGGACTAGCGGTCCCTACAATGAGCAGTTCTTC,CASARTSGPYNEQFF
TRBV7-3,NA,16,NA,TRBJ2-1,TGTGCCAGCAGCCCAAACTACTCCATTCTCTACAATGAGCAGTTCTTC,CASSPNYSILYNEQFF
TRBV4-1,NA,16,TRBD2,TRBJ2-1,TGCGCCAGCAGCCAACGACTAGCGGGAGTTGTGAATGAGCAGTTCTTC,CASSQRLAGVVNEQFF
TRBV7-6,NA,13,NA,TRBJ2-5,TGTGCCAGCAGCGTTTACCCTAAGGAGACCCAGTACTTC,CASSVYPKETQYF
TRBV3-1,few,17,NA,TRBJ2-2,TGTGCCAGCAGCCGCGGGACAGTAGGGTTCTTCACCGGGGAGCTGTTTTTT,CASSRGTVGFFTGELFF
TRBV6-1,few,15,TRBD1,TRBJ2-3,TGTGCCAGCGCTAGGACAGGGACAAGCACAGATACGCAGTATTTT,CASARTGTSTDTQYF
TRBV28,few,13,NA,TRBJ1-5,TGTGCCAGCAGTTACAGGGAAATCCAGCCCCAGCATTTT,CASSYREIQPQHF
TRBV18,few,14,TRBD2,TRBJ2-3,TGTGCCAGCTCGCGAGCGGGAGTGGCAGATACGCAGTATTTT,CASSRAGVADTQYF
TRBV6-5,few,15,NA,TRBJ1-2,TGTGCCAGCAGTTACTCGATGTGGGGGGTGGGTGGCTACACCTTC,CASSYSMWGVGGYTF
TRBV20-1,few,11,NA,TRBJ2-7,TGCAGTGCTAGAGATCGGGGCTTTAAGTACTTC,CSARDRGFKYF
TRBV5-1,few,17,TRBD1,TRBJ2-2,TGCGCCAGCAGCTTACGAACAGGGGCTCCGAACACCGGGGAGATGTTTTTT,CASSLRTGAPNTGEMFF
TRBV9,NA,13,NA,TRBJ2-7,TGTGCCAGCAGCGTAGGGCTCCGGTACGAGCAGTACTTC,CASSVGLRYEQYF
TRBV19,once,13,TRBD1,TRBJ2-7,TGTGCCAGTAGGCCGACAGGGTTAAACGAGCAGTACTTC,CASRPTGLNEQYF
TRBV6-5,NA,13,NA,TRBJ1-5,TGTGCCAGCAGTCACGGTGGGGATCAGCCCCAGCATTTT,CASSHGGDQPQHF
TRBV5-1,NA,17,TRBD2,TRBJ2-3,TGCGCCAGCAGCTTGACGATTAGGCTAGCGGTAACAGATACGCAGTATTTT,CASSLTIRLAVTDTQYF
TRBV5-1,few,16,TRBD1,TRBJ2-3,TGCGCCAGCAGCTTAAACCGGGACAGGGCATTAGATACGCAGTATTTT,CASSLNRDRALDTQYF
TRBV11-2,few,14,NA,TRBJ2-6,TGTGCCAGCAGCTTAGAAGGGCTGGGGGGCGTCCTGACTTTC,CASSLEGLGGVLTF
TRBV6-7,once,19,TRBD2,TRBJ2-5,TGTGCCAGCTGTTTCCGAGGTCCGGGACTAGCGGGAGGTACGGAGACCCAGTACTTC,CASCFRGPGLAGGTETQYF
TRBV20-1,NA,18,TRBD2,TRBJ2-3,TGCAGTGCAACCCCACCTGGGACTAGCGGGGGGTACACAGATACGCAGTATTTT,CSATPPGTSGGYTDTQYF
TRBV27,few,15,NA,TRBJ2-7,TGTGCCAGCAGTTTAGGCAGGCCCTCATCCTACGAGCAGTACTTC,CASSLGRPSSYEQYF
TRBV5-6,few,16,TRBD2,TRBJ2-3,TGTGCCAGCAGCTTGGTTGGTAGCGGGGGCGCAGATACGCAGTATTTT,CASSLVGSGGADTQYF
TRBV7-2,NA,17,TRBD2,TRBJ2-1,TGTGCCAGCAGCCAGAGGAGGAGCGGGAGTTTTAACAATGAGCAGTTCTTC,CASSQRRSGSFNNEQFF
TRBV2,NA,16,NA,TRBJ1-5,TGTGCCAGCAGTGAAGCATCAATGAGTGGCCATCAGCCCCAGCATTTT,CASSEASMSGHQPQHF
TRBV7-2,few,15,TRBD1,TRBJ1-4,TGTGCCAGCAGCTTACCAGGACAGGGAAGTGAAAAACTGTTTTTT,CASSLPGQGSEKLFF
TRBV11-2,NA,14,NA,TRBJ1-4,TGTGCCAGCGGCAAGTTGAGGGAAGGTAGAAAACTGTTTTTT,CASGKLREGRKLFF
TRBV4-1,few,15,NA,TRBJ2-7,TGCGCCAGCAGCCAAGGGACGCGGGAAGTCTACGAGCAGTACTTC,CASSQGTREVYEQYF
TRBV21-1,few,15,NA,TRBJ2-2,TGTGCCAGCAGCAAGAGGGCTACGAACACCGGGGAGCTGTTTTTT,CASSKRATNTGELFF
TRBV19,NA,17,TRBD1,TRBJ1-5,TGTGCCAGTAGTATCGGGACAGCTCCCTATAGCAATCAGCCCCAGCATTTT,CASSIGTAPYSNQPQHF
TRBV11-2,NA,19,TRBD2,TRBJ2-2,TGTGCCAGCAGCTTAAGGCCGGGACTAGCGGGAGGGCCGATCGGGGAGCTGTTTTTT,CASSLRPGLAGGPIGELFF
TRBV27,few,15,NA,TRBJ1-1,TGTGCCAGCAGTTTAACAGGTTCCATGAACACTGAAGCTTTCTTT,CASSLTGSMNTEAFF
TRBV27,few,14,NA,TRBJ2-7,TGTGCCAGCAGTTTGGTGCGGGACCACTACGAGCAGTACTTC,CASSLVRDHYEQYF
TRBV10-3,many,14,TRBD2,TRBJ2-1,TGTGCCATCAGTGTAGCGGGAGGCTACAATGAGCAGTTCTTC,CAISVAGGYNEQFF
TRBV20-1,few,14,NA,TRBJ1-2,TGCAGTGCTAGAAAACAGCTACTAAACTATGGCTACACCTTC,CSARKQLLNYGYTF
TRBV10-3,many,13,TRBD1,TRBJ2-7,TGTGCCATCAGTCCGCGGCAGGGGGCCGAGCAGTACTTC,CAISPRQGAEQYF
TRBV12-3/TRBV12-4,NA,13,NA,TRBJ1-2,TGTGCCAGCAGCCCGAGGGGGGGTGATGGCTACACCTTC,CASSPRGGDGYTF
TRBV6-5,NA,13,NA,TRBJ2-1,TGTGCCAGCAGTTACCAGCAATCCGGAGAGCAGTTCTTC,CASSYQQSGEQFF
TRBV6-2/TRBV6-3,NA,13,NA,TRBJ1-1,TGTGCCAGCAGTTACCGAATCAGACTGGAAGCTTTCTTT,CASSYRIRLEAFF
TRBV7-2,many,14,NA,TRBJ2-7,TGTGCCAGCAGCTTAGCGGGACGGGCCTACGAGCAGTACTTC,CASSLAGRAYEQYF
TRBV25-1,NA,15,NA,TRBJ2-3,TGTGCCAGCAGTGAATTGGTGGCGGGAAGGGATACGCAGTATTTT,CASSELVAGRDTQYF
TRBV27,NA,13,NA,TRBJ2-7,TGTGCCAGCAGGGCGGGACTCTCCTACGAGCAGTACTTC,CASRAGLSYEQYF
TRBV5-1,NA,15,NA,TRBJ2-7,TGCGCCAGCAGCTTGGCTTTCCCGGCCCTCCACGAGCAGTACTTC,CASSLAFPALHEQYF
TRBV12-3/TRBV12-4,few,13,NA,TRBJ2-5,TGTGCCAGCAGCCCCTCCACCCAAGAGACCCAGTACTTC,CASSPSTQETQYF
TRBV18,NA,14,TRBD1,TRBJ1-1,TGTGCCAGCTCAGAACAGGGGGTGAACACTGAAGCTTTCTTT,CASSEQGVNTEAFF
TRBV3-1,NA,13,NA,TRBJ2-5,TGTGCCAGCAGCAGTACAGGTTATGTGACCCAGTACTTC,CASSSTGYVTQYF
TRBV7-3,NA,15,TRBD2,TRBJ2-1,TGTGCCAGCAGCCAACTAGCGGGAGGCGATAATGAGCAGTTCTTC,CASSQLAGGDNEQFF
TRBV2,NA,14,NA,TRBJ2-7,TGTGCCAGCAGGATGGGGCTAGCCTCCTACGAGCAGTACTTC,CASRMGLASYEQYF
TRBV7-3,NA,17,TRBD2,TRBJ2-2,TGTGCCAGCAGCTTATGGCGTAGCGGGGCGAACACCGGGGAGCTGTTTTTT,CASSLWRSGANTGELFF
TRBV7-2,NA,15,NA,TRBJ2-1,TGTGCCAGCAGCTTCGGTTACCCCTCCTACAATGAGCAGTTCTTC,CASSFGYPSYNEQFF